The TCR beta chain under discussion was sequenced for a study of CD8+ T cells in alopecia areata. Study-wide results and caveats: Many expanded lesional clones remained in scalp and blood on tofacitinib. Clonality in the scalp and expanded CD8+ clones ranked among the top 100 were significantly decreased by tofacitinib.

Regarding this clone: The antigen remains unidentified.

Treatment here: oral pan-JAK inhibitor, 5-10 mg twice daily. Lesional scalp punch biopsies and peripheral blood came from alopecia areata patients. PBMC-derived CD4+ and CD8+ T cells were sorted. TCR sequencing used cDNA made by reverse transcription of extracted RNA. The method was immunoSEQ multiplex PCR; TCRdb's version includes in-frame clones alone and lacks a portion of them. The sample has 150,000 to 200,000 clones, roughly three fifths seen once. This TCR derives from a human donor with alopecia areata. This material consisted of CD4+ T cells sorted from blood, taken between weeks 49 and 50, from a patient treated with tofacitinib.

This CDR3 is CASSLGQGWETQYF. CDR3 DNA: TGTGCCAGCAGCTTAGGACAGGGTTGGGAGACCCAGTACTTC. This chain connects TRBV13 to TRBJ2-5; D perhaps matches TRBD1 (6 bases). V lost 0 bases, J lost 5 bases, and 10 bases lay in between. The CDR3 covers 14 residues. Germline V gene lookup returns CDR1 PRHDT and CDR2 FYEKMQ (reference sequence).